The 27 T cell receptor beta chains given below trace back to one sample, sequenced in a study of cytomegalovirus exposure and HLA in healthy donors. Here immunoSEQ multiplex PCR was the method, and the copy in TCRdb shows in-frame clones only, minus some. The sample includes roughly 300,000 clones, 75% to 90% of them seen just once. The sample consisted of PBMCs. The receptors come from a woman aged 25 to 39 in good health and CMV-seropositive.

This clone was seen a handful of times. Here the CDR3 DNA reads TGCGCCAGCAGCTCGGGACTAGCTTACAATGAGCAGTTCTTC. Translated: CASSSGLAYNEQFF. The chain joins TRBV5-1 to TRBJ2-1; 9 bases map to TRBD2. This CDR3 region has 14 residues. Germline CDR1 SGHRS, CDR2 YFSETQ. V gave up 3 bases and J gave up 4 bases; unmatched junction bases: 2.

CDR3 sequence: CASSPGTGFETQYF. As DNA, the CDR3 is TGTGCCAGCAGCCCCGGGACAGGTTTCGAGACCCAGTACTTC. The gene calls are TRBV9 and TRBJ2-5; 8 bases agree with TRBD1. This CDR3 region has 14 residues. CDR1 is SGDLS and CDR2 is YYNGEE in the germline V gene. V lost 4 bases to trimming and J lost 5 bases; unmatched junction nucleotides: 7.

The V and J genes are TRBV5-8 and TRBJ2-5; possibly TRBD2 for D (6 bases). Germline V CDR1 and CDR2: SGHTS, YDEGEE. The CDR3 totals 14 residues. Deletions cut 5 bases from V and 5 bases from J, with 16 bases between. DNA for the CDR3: TGTGCCAGCAGGTCGGGGGACTTCCTGGAGACCCAGTACTTC. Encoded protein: CASRSGDFLETQYF.

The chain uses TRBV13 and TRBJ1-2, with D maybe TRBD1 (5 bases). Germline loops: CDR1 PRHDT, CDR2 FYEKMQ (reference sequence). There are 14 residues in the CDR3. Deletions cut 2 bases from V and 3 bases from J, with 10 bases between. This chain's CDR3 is CASSLRGADYGYTF. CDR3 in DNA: TGTGCCAGCAGCTTAAGGGGAGCGGACTATGGCTACACCTTC. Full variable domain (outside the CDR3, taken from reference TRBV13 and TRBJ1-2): AAGVIQSPRHLIKEKRETATLKCYPIPRHDTVYWYQQGPGQDPQFLISFYEKMQSDKGSIPDRFSAQQFSDYHSELNMSSLELGDSALYFCASSLRGADYGYTFGSGTRLTVV.

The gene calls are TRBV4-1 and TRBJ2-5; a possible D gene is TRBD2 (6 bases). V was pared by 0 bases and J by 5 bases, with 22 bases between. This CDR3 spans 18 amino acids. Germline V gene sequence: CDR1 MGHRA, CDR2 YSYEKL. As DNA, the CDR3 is TGCGCCAGCAGCCAAGATCGAGGTGTGGGAGGCCCATCCGAGACCCAGTACTTC. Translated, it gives CASSQDRGVGGPSETQYF.

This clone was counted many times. CDR3 region: CASSVSTSEETQYF. The CDR3 DNA follows: TGTGCCAGCAGCGTAAGCACTAGCGAAGAGACCCAGTACTTC. The chain is built from TRBV9 and TRBJ2-5, with 7 bases lining up with TRBD2. There are 14 residues in the CDR3. Germline CDR1 and CDR2: SGDLS and YYNGEE. The J segment lost 3 bases and the V segment lost 1 base, leaving 3 bases of the junction unmatched.

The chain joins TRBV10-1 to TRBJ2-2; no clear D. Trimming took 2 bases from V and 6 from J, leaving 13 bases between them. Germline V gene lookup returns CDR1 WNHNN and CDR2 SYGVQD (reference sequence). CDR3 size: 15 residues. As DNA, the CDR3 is TGCGCCAGCAGTGAGACCCAGACGTTTCCCGGGGAGCTGTTTTTT. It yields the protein CASSETQTFPGELFF.

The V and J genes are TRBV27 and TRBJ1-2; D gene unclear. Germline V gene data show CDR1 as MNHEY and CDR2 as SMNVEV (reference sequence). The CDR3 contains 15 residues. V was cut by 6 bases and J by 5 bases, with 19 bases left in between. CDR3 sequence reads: CASSTHAVPGYGYTF. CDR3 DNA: TGTGCCAGCAGCACCCACGCGGTCCCTGGGTATGGCTACACCTTC.

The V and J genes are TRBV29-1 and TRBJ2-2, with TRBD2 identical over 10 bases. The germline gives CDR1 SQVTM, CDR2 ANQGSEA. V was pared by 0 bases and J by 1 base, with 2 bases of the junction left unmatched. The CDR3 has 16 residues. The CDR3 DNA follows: TGCAGCGTTGAAGAATTAGCGGGGGGGAACACCGGGGAGCTGTTTTTT. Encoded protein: CSVEELAGGNTGELFF.

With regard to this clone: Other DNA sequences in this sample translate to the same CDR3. The CDR3 DNA is TGTGCCAGCAGTGGCGACAGCAATCAGCCCCAGCATTTT. It encodes CASSGDSNQPQHF. This chain links TRBV6-1 with TRBJ1-5; D is uncertain. V lost 4 bases and J 1 base, leaving 5 bases between the germline ends. Germline V gene sequence: CDR1 MNHNS, CDR2 SASEGT. This CDR3 is built from 13 residues.

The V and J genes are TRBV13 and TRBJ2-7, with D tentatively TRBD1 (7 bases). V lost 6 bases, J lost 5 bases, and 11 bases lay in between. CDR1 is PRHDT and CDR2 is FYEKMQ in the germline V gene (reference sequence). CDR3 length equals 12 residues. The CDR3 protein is CASSSRGDEQYF. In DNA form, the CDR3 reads TGTGCCAGCAGTTCCAGGGGGGACGAGCAGTACTTC.

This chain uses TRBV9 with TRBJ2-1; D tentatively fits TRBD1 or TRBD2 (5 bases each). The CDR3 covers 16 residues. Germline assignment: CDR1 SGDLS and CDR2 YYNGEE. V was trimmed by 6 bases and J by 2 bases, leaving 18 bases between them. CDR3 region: CASTTAPGGPYNEQFF. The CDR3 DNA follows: TGTGCCAGCACCACCGCCCCTGGGGGACCCTACAATGAGCAGTTCTTC.

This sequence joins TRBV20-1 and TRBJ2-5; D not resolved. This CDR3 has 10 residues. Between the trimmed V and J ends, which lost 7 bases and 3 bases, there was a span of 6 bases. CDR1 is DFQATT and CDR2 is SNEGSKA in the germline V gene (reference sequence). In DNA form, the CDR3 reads TGCAGTGTCTGGGAAGAGACCCAGTACTTC. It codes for CSVWEETQYF.

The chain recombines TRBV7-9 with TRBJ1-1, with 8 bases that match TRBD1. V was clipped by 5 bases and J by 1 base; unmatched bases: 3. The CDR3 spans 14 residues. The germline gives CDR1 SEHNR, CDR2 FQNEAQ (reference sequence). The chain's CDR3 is CASSKGQGNTEAFF. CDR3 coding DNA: TGTGCCAGCAGCAAAGGACAGGGGAACACTGAAGCTTTCTTT.

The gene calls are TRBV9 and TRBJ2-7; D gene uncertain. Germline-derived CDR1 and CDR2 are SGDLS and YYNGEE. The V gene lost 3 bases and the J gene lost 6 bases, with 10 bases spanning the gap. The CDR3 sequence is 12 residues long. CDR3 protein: CASSAMGGEQYF. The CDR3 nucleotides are TGTGCCAGCAGCGCCATGGGTGGCGAGCAGTACTTC.

The CDR3 spells CASSTGWRRGEQFF. The DNA of the CDR3 is TGTGCCAGCAGCACAGGCTGGCGCCGGGGTGAGCAGTTCTTC. V and J are TRBV28 and TRBJ2-1; perhaps D is TRBD1 or TRBD2 (5 bases each). Trimming pared 6 bases from V and 9 bases from J, leaving 18 bases between. Germline lookup yields CDR1 MDHEN and CDR2 SYDVKM. The CDR3 sequence is 14 residues long.

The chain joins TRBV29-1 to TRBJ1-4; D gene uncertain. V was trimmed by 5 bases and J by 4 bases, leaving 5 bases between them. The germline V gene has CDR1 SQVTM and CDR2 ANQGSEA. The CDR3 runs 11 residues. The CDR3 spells CSVLYNEKLFF. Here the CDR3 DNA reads TGCAGCGTTCTCTATAATGAAAAACTGTTTTTT.

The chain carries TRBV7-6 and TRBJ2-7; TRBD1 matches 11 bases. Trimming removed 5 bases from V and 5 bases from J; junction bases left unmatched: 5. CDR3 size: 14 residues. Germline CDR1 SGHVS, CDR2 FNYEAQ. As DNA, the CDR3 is TGTGCCAGCAGCCCCCCGGGACAGGGGGACGAGCAGTACTTC. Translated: CASSPPGQGDEQYF.

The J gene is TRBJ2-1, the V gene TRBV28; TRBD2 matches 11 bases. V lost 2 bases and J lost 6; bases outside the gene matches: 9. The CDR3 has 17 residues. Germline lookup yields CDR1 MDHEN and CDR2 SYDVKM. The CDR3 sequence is CASSLMTSGMRGNEQFF. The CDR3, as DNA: TGTGCCAGCAGTTTAATGACTAGCGGGATGCGTGGCAATGAGCAGTTCTTC.

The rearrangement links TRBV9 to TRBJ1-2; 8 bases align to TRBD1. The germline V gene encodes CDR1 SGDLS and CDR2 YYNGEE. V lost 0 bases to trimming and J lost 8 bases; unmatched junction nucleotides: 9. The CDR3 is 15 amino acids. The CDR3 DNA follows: TGTGCCAGCAGCGTAGGTGGCAGGGGGCGCGAGGGCTACACCTTC. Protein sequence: CASSVGGRGREGYTF.

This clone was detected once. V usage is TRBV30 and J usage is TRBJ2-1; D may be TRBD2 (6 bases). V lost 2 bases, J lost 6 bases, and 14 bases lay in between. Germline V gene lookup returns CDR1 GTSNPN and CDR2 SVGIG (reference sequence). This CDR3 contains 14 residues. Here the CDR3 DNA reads TGTGCCTGGAGTCAAGGGGCGGGGAGCAATGAGCAGTTCTTC. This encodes CAWSQGAGSNEQFF. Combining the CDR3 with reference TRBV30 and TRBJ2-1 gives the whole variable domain SQTIHQWPATLVQPVGSPLSLECTVEGTSNPNLYWYRQAAGRGLQLLFYSVGIGQISSEVPQNLSASRPQDRQFILSSKKLLLSDSGFYLCAWSQGAGSNEQFFGPGTRLTVL.

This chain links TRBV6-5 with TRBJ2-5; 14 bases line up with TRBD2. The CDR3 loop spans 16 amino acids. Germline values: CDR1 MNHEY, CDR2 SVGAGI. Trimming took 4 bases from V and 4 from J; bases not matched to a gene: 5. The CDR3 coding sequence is TGTGCCAGCAGTTGGACTAGCGGGGGGCCGGGAGAGACCCAGTACTTC. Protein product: CASSWTSGGPGETQYF.

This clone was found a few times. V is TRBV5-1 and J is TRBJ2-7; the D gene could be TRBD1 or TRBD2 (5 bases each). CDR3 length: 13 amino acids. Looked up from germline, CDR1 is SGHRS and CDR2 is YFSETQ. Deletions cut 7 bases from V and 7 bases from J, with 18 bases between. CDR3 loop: CASSGTSKAEQYF. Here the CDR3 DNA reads TGCGCCAGCTCCGGGACGTCAAAAGCGGAGCAGTACTTC.

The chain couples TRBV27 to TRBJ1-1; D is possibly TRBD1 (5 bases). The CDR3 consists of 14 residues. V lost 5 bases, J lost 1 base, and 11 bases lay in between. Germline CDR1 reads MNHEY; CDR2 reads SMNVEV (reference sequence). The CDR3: CASSPLGTNTEAFF. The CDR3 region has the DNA TGTGCCAGCAGTCCCCTAGGGACGAACACTGAAGCTTTCTTT.

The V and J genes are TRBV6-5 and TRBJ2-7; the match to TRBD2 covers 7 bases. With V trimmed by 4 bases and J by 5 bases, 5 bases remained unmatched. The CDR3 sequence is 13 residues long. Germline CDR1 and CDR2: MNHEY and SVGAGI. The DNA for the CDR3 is TGTGCCAGCAGTTCGGCGGGAGAAGACGAGCAGTACTTC. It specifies CASSSAGEDEQYF.

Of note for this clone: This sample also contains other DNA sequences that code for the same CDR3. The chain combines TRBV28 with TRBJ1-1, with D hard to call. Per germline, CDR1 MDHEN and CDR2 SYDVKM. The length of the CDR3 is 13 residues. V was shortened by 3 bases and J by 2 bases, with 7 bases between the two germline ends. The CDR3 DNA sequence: TGTGCCAGCAGTTTGGGAGGAAACACTGAAGCTTTCTTT. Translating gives CASSLGGNTEAFF.

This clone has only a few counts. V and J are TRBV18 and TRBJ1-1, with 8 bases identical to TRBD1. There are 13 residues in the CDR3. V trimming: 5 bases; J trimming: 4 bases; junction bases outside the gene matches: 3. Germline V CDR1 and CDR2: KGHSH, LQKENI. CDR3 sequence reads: CASSATGVTEAFF. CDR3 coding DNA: TGTGCCAGCTCAGCGACAGGGGTCACTGAAGCTTTCTTT.